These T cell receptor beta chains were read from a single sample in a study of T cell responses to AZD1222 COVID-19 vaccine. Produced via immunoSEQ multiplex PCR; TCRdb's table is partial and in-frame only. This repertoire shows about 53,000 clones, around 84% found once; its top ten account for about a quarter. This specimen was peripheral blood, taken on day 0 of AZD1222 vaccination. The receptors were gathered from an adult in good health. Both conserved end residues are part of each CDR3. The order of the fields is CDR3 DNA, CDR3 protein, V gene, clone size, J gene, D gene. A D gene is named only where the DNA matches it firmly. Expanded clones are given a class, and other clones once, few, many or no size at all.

DNA: TGCGGGATAAGGGCAGAGGCCCCTTACGAGCAGTACTTC
CDR3: CGIRAEAPYEQYF
V: TRBV29-1
size: -
J: TRBJ2-7
D: -

DNA: TGTGCCACCTCGGGGCAGATGAACACTGAAGCTTTCTTT
CDR3: CATSGQMNTEAFF
V: TRBV18
size: -
J: TRBJ1-1
D: -

DNA: TGTGCCAGCAGCTTAAACCCAGGCGAACTAGACGGCACCATATATTTT
CDR3: CASSLNPGELDGTIYF
V: TRBV7-2
size: once
J: TRBJ1-3
D: -

DNA: TGTGCCAGCAGCTTAAGTGCGGCGGACTCTGGAAACACCATATATTTT
CDR3: CASSLSAADSGNTIYF
V: TRBV5-8
size: -
J: TRBJ1-3
D: -

DNA: TGTGCCAGCAGCTTAGGGCAGGGATCCTACAATGAGCAGTTCTTC
CDR3: CASSLGQGSYNEQFF
V: TRBV11-1
size: -
J: TRBJ2-1
D: -

DNA: TGCGCCAGCAGCCATTACTCCAGTGGGGGCCGGGGTTCACCCCTCCACTTT
CDR3: CASSHYSSGGRGSPLHF
V: TRBV4-3
size: -
J: TRBJ1-6
D: -

DNA: TGTGCCAGCAGCTCATACAGGGGGGGTAAAAACATTCAGTACTTC
CDR3: CASSSYRGGKNIQYF
V: TRBV13
size: -
J: TRBJ2-4
D: -

DNA: TGTGCCAGCAGTGAAGCCGGGGGTAGGAACACTGAAGCTTTCTTT
CDR3: CASSEAGGRNTEAFF
V: TRBV2
size: -
J: TRBJ1-1
D: -

DNA: TGTGCCAGTAGTATCGCCTCAGATCAGCCCCAGCATTTT
CDR3: CASSIASDQPQHF
V: TRBV19
size: -
J: TRBJ1-5
D: -

DNA: TGTGCCAGCCATGGACGGACAGGGGAGGGCACTGAAGCTTTCTTT
CDR3: CASHGRTGEGTEAFF
V: TRBV7-9
size: many
J: TRBJ1-1
D: TRBD1

DNA: TGTGCCAGCAGCACCGGGACAGGGGACTATGGCTACACCTTC
CDR3: CASSTGTGDYGYTF
V: TRBV7-3
size: -
J: TRBJ1-2
D: TRBD1

DNA: TGTGCCAGCAGCAAGACAGGAACCTACAATGAGCAGTTCTTC
CDR3: CASSKTGTYNEQFF
V: TRBV7-2
size: -
J: TRBJ2-1
D: -

DNA: TGTGCCAGCAGCTTATTGAGGAACACTGAAGCTTTCTTT
CDR3: CASSLLRNTEAFF
V: TRBV11-2
size: few
J: TRBJ1-1
D: -